The 10 T cell receptor beta chains below were found in one sample sequenced in a study of OX40 agonist ivuxolimab in advanced cancers. Sequencing used immunoSEQ multiplex PCR; TCRdb keeps in-frame clones, though not all of them. The sample carries roughly 34,000 clones, roughly 84% recorded once. The sequences come from CD4+ or CD8+ T cells sorted from blood, collected in a trial of the OX40 agonist ivuxolimab. These receptors were collected from an adult with an advanced solid tumor such as melanoma, head and neck, liver or kidney cancer.

This chain uses TRBV9 with TRBJ2-7; 7 positions agree with TRBD1. Germline assignment: CDR1 SGDLS and CDR2 YYNGEE. Unmatched junction bases numbered 9, after V lost 3 bases and J lost 3 bases. The CDR3 runs to 15 residues. CDR3 loop: CASSAAGTVIYEQYF. The CDR3 region has the DNA TGTGCCAGCAGCGCAGCCGGGACAGTAATCTACGAGCAGTACTTC.

The rearrangement links TRBV7-9 to TRBJ1-2; tentatively, D is TRBD1 (5 bases). This CDR3 is built from 12 residues. Germline lookup yields CDR1 SEHNR and CDR2 FQNEAQ (reference sequence). V lost 1 base and J lost 8, with 8 bases in between. CDR3 sequence reads: CASSLGDGGYTF. The CDR3 bases are TGTGCCAGCAGCTTAGGGGACGGGGGCTACACCTTC.

This clone is judged medium-sized (0.01 to 0.1%). The chain carries TRBV2 and TRBJ2-1; D ambiguous. Trimming cost V 6 bases and J 7 bases, with 16 bases left between them. CDR3 size: 14 residues. Germline V gene sequence: CDR1 SNHLY, CDR2 FYNNEI. The CDR3 reads CASRTLSSGNEQFF. CDR3 in DNA: TGTGCCAGCAGGACCCTTAGTTCCGGGAATGAGCAGTTCTTC.

Concerning this clone: One end of the junction varies from germline; a read error may be responsible. The chain carries TRBV13 and TRBJ2-7; 7 bases line up with TRBD2. The germline CDR1 and CDR2 sequences are PRHDT and FYEKMQ (reference sequence). CDR3 length equals 15 residues. This CDR3 reads CASSQEVTSSKEQYF. CDR3 nucleotides: TGCGCCAGCAGCCAAGAGGTGACTAGCTCCAAAGAGCAGTACTTC.

V and J are TRBV29-1 and TRBJ2-7; 10 nucleotides line up with TRBD1. The CDR3 extends over 12 amino acids. The germline CDR1 and CDR2 sequences are SQVTM and ANQGSEA. The J segment lost 3 bases and the V segment lost 7 bases, leaving 3 bases of the junction unmatched. The DNA of the CDR3 is TGCAGCGCGACAGGGGGCCTCTACGAGCAGTACTTC. Its protein is CSATGGLYEQYF.

The chain couples TRBV9 to TRBJ2-1; unclear D gene. This CDR3 has 13 amino acids. V was shortened by 4 bases and J by 6 bases, with 11 bases between the two germline ends. The germline CDR1 and CDR2 sequences are SGDLS and YYNGEE. As DNA, the CDR3 is TGTGCCAGCAGCTCGGCCCTTCCCAATGAGCAGTTCTTC. The encoded protein is CASSSALPNEQFF.

The chain uses TRBV7-9 and TRBJ2-3; a possible D gene is TRBD1 (6 bases). From germline, CDR1 is SEHNR and CDR2 FQNEAQ (reference sequence). Between the trimmed V and J ends, which lost 7 bases and 5 bases, there was a span of 10 bases. The CDR3 runs 12 residues. CDR3 DNA: TGTGCCAGCACTTGGGGACAAGATACGCAGTATTTT. Protein product: CASTWGQDTQYF.

The chain carries TRBV4-3 and TRBJ2-1; 13 nucleotides match TRBD2. V was clipped by 4 bases and J by 7 bases; unmatched bases: 1. CDR3 length: 14 residues. Germline values: CDR1 LGHNA, CDR2 YSLEER. The DNA for the CDR3 is TGCGCCAGCAGCCCGGGACTAGCGGGGAATGAGCAGTTCTTC. Translated, it gives CASSPGLAGNEQFF.

The sample holds one count of this clone. This chain links TRBV5-4 with TRBJ2-3; D may correspond to TRBD1 or TRBD2 (6 bases each). CDR3 length: 13 amino acids. V was pared by 2 bases and J by 4 bases, with 8 bases between. Germline V gene lookup returns CDR1 SGHNT and CDR2 YYREEE (reference sequence). The CDR3 DNA is TGTGCCAGCAGCTTCGGGGGCGCAGATACGCAGTATTTT. This codes for CASSFGGADTQYF.

The rearrangement links TRBV5-1 to TRBJ2-7; 10 positions match TRBD1. Germline trimming cut 0 bases from V and 0 bases from J; bases unmatched to any gene: 3. Germline CDR1 SGHRS, CDR2 YFSETQ. This CDR3 is built from 16 residues. The CDR3 sequence is CASSLGQGAFSYEQYF. In DNA, the CDR3 is TGCGCCAGCAGCTTGGGACAGGGGGCTTTCTCCTACGAGCAGTACTTC.